A single TCR beta chain is shown here with its context. Its cognate antigen has yet to be identified. The sample holds no much larger clone one base away, and base qualities are not on file. In total, fewer than 750 healthy bone marrow donors made up the cohort. At the time of sampling, every cohort member was nominally healthy, though immune exposures that went unrecorded were likely present. The donor tested CMV seropositive and was one of the 289 seropositive cohort members. Every donor gave a peripheral blood sample, and the peripheral blood mononuclear cells from that sample were used for TCR beta sequencing. Genomic DNA extraction from the blood cell samples was performed with the Qiagen DNeasy Blood Extraction Kit. These data are taken from a study of cytomegalovirus exposure and HLA in healthy donors (dated by TCRdb to the late 2010s). Background for the entire study: An earlier analysis of 550 to 700 of the donors reported 276 Gb of sequence data and more than 90 million unique TCR beta sequences from about 179 million T cells. Among the roughly 400 genotyped donors, under 90% belonged to the genetic ancestry cluster associated with self-reported Caucasian donors. The study aimed to test whether cataloging public T cell receptors could reveal signatures of past pathogen exposure. The study profiled the T cell repertoires of hundreds of subjects by immunosequencing and related them to cytomegalovirus serostatus. Four to six DR-DQ haplotypes were handled as single units for association and clustering because linkage in the cohort was strong. Among around 400 genotyped donors of the cohort, an average of approximately 240,000 unique TCR beta nucleotide sequences were sequenced per donor, 15% to 20% of them non-productive. All discovery cohort repertoires had been generated using a single sequencing platform. To decide whether each TCR beta V gene segment behaved as functional or pseudogenic, an earlier analysis of approximately 590 of the donors relied on high-throughput TCR beta sequencing. Donor age, sex, ethnicity and CMV serostatus were collected together with the repertoire data. To predict cytomegalovirus infection status, the study combined high-throughput TCR immunosequencing, statistical association of individual TCRs with disease status, and machine learning. In addition to the first cohort of approximately 670 subjects, a separate validation cohort of 100 to 150 different subjects was used. An early release that covered around 590 HLA-typed donors contained about 300 gigabases of sequencing data and 85 million to 100 million unique TCR sequences. Typing coverage differed by locus: A, B, C, DRB1 and DQB1 were typed in about 629-640 donors, DQA1 in 522, DPA1 in around 610, and DPB1 in around 440. Both class I and class II loci were covered by HLA typing, at four-digit resolution. Genome-wide SNP genotypes for about three fifths of the 666 donors were used in a later genetic analysis, which treated that subset as a discovery cohort. A later analysis re-examined previously published TCR beta repertoires from more than 600 donors and added high-resolution HLA genotyping to investigate patterns of TCR occurrence. Rather than using new phenotypic data, the later analysis identified candidate immune exposures from TCR beta sequences and from how often those sequences occurred across donors.

CDR1 and CDR2, looked up from the germline V gene (reference sequence), are GTSNPN and SVGIG. The CDR3 contains 14 residues, cysteine and phenylalanine counted. Only CDR3 DNA is held: 42 bases, read in frame from base 1. Germline trimming amounts to 4 bases on V and 6 bases on J, with 9 as the count of junction bases outside the gene matches. General findings and caveats noted by the study authors: Because counts were too low, roughly 17 rarely observed V segments, including chromosome 9 orphons, were left out of the earlier analysis of some 600 of the donors. A cluster of highly shared sequence variants was judged likely to be a technical artifact of the sequencing pipeline. A total of fewer than 200 TCR beta chains were listed by the study as associated with cytomegalovirus. A later analysis found that TCR association rates varied across HLA loci, with DRB1 alleles showing the most associated TCRs and HLA-C alleles the fewest. A further reported finding was that TCR beta sequences accurately predicted the HLA-A and HLA-B alleles for most subjects in the first cohort. The cohort was sequenced for TCR beta chains only, and without alpha or paired-chain data the features that could be detected were limited. Sequencing depth was assumed to be roughly uniform across donors in the presence/absence analyses, though that assumption may not hold. Broadly in line with IMGT annotations, most TCR beta V segments showed up in productive rearrangements about 87% or about 30% of the time in an earlier analysis of around 550 of the donors. Because some donors lacked HLA typing at each locus, the association tests relied only on the typed subset. An association between a missense DCLRE1C variant and V-gene and J-gene trimming of TCR beta chains was found in a later genetic analysis and replicated in an independent cohort. Assigning TCR associations to individual alleles was difficult when HLA alleles, especially DR and DQ, strongly co-occurred. While some public TCRs were present in many individuals, most TCR sequences turned up only very rarely across donors. Compared with equally common non-associated chains, HLA-associated TCR beta chains in a later analysis were more clonally expanded and had lower generation probabilities. Compared with the 666-donor mean, donors in an Asian-associated ancestry cluster had fewer N-insertions in productive TCRs, according to a later genetic analysis. The classifier was reported to diagnose cytomegalovirus status with high specificity and sensitivity in both the original cohort and the validation cohort. Correlated functional status among segregating V segments might reflect linkage disequilibrium, but an unknown experimental factor could not be ruled out. At a false discovery rate of 0.05, a later analysis linked some 18,000 TCR beta sequences to specific HLA alleles. Three of the identified cytomegalovirus-associated TCR beta chains were confirmed in vitro to be specific for cytomegalovirus antigens. A later analysis reported that several top co-occurrence clusters appeared linked to parvovirus B19, influenza, CMV and Epstein-Barr virus. The 87-base-pair reads could not distinguish some IMGT-functional V segments, including TRBV6-2 and TRBV6-3, so those segments were excluded. A later analysis found that most CMV-associated TCR beta chains appeared HLA-restricted, with HLA associations seemingly driven largely by CMV exposure. The only immune exposure information available for the cohort was CMV serostatus. According to the authors, the approach could potentially be generalized to other disease states and immunological phenotypes.

The library was built by means of the immunoSEQ multiplex PCR assay. A mixture of 60 forward primers for TCR Vbeta segments and 13 reverse primers for TCR Jbeta segments was used in the multiplex PCR. A multiplex PCR assay on genomic DNA amplified the CDR3 region of rearranged TCR beta genes. The Illumina HiSeq System was used to sequence the amplified TCR beta libraries as 87-base-pair reads. From the authors' description of their analysis: A later analysis tallied approximately 87 million unique TCR beta chains across the 650 to 750 repertoires, and around 10 million of those chains were shared by two or more donors. Raw reads were error-corrected and collapsed into unique sequences by a nearest-neighbor algorithm in which closely related sequences were merged to remove PCR and sequencing errors. V, D and J gene segments were assigned by aligning CDR3 sequences to IMGT reference sequences. For a sequence to be retained, a match of at least six nucleotides was required to both a V gene segment and a J gene segment. A rearrangement was called productive if the CDR3 had no stop codons and remained in frame with V and J, and every other rearrangement was called non-productive. CDR3 was defined by IMGT convention, running from the second conserved V-encoded cysteine to the conserved J-encoded phenylalanine. In an earlier analysis of around 640 of the donors, sequences lacking an unambiguous match to a single V gene segment were excluded. In an earlier analysis of about 590 of the donors, a V segment was called functional when productive rearrangements were above 56.7%, and segregating when the standard deviation between donors exceeded 5%. To diagnose cytomegalovirus status from the catalog of TCR beta chain sequences, a statistical classification framework was built. V and J gene assignment, in a later analysis, came from comparing TCR nucleotide sequences with IMGT/GENE-DB human TR gene sequences. In a later analysis, CDR3 sequences and most-parsimonious VDJ recombination scenarios were assigned using the TCRdist pipeline. A later analysis defined each TCR beta chain by its CDR3 amino acid sequence plus V-gene family, and excluded reads lacking a unique V-gene family. To address suspected cross-contamination and a sequencing artifact, a later analysis removed around 600 highly shared, low-generation-probability nucleotide sequences. A later analysis calculated a clonal expansion index for each public chain from normalized within-repertoire ranks of inferred template counts. In a later analysis, generation probabilities were computed with a VDJ recombination model fitted to out-of-frame rearrangements, and the resulting probabilities were checked against IGoR. A later analysis scored TCR-TCR, TCR-HLA and TCR-CMV co-occurrence with hypergeometric tests, applying a repertoire-size bias correction to TCR pairs. False discovery rates were estimated in a later analysis by permuting HLA or CMV assignments 20 times. In a later analysis, co-occurring TCRs were grouped using DBSCAN, with TCRdist sequence similarity added in when clustering inside HLA-allele-positive subsets. For co-occurrence clustering, repertoires with fewer than 30,000 or more than 120,000 public chains were excluded, along with roughly 5 repertoires with anomalous nucleotide sharing. Sourced from immuneACCESS, this table was stored by TCRdb with only in-frame sequences that have V and J called. A share of the clones is absent; for the studies checked, an unresolved V gene accounts for under half, and the remainder has no known explanation. The V and J calls and clone size come from that table; D and trimming were worked out from the DNA. This sample holds tens of thousands of clones; around three quarters were observed only once. The ten largest clones represent approximately 3.4% of the sample.

This sequence originates from a woman aged 40-49 years in good health and CMV-seropositive. The chain is encoded by TRBV30 joined to TRBJ1-5; 7 of the junction bases match TRBD1. Sequencing used PBMCs. The CDR3 reads CAWNTGAGGQPQHF. The DNA sequence is as follows: TGTGCCTGGAATACAGGGGCGGGCGGTCAGCCCCAGCATTTT.